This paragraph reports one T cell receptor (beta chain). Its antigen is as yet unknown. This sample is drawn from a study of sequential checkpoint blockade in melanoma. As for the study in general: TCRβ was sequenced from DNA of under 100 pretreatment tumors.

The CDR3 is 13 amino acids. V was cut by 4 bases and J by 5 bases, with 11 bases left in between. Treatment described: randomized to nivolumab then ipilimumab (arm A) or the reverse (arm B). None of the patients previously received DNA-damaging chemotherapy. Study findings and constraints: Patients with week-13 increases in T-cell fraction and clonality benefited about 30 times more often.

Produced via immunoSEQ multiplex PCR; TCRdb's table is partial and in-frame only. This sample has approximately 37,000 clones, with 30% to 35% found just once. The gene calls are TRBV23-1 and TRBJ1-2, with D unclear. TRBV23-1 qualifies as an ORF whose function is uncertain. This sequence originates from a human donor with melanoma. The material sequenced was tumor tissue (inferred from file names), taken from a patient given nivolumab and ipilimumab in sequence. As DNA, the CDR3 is TGCGCCAGCAGTCTGACGGGAATTTATGGCTACACCTTC. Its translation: CASSLTGIYGYTF.